This TCR beta chain was retrieved from a study of blood T cell repertoires in COVID-19. Study at large: Acute and convalescent COVID-19 specimens originated in the United States, Italy and Spain. The analysed material was cDNA or gDNA that came from T cells, B-cell-depleted T cells, or PBMCs.

Deletions cut 4 bases from V and 6 bases from J, with 17 bases between. The CDR3 contains 15 residues. From germline, CDR1 is KGHSH and CDR2 LQKENI. Authors' analysis steps: Reference gene primers were amplified, and this amplification served to estimate nucleated cell counts. Assay: immunoSEQ multiplex PCR; the TCRdb copy retains only in-frame clones and omits some. V and J calls and clone size are as listed in that table; D and trimming were resolved from the DNA. The repertoire consists of 95,000 to 110,000 clones, with roughly nine tenths occurring once and the leading ten covering under 6.5%. The source is a human donor in a cohort sampled during active COVID-19. This chain uses TRBV18 with TRBJ2-3; tentative D call: TRBD1 (6 bases). The sequenced sample was peripheral blood. The CDR3 sequence: CASSRTGSGPDTQYF. Here the CDR3 DNA reads TGTGCCAGCTCACGAACAGGGTCGGGGCCGGATACGCAGTATTTT.